The next 12 T cell receptor beta chains were all read from a single sample in a study of sequential checkpoint blockade in melanoma. The table came from immunoSEQ multiplex PCR; TCRdb's copy has only in-frame clones and leaves some out. The sample shows under 40,000 clones, 75% to 90% of them seen only once. Treatment given: randomized to nivolumab then ipilimumab (arm A) or the reverse (arm B). The source material was CD8+ T cells sorted from blood (inferred from file names), sampled from a patient given nivolumab and ipilimumab in sequence. These receptor sequences come from a human donor with melanoma.

The chain recombines TRBV27 with TRBJ2-7, with D possibly TRBD1 on 6 matching bases. Germline CDR1 MNHEY, CDR2 SMNVEV (reference sequence). Between the trimmed V and J ends, which lost 0 bases and 2 bases, there was a span of 8 bases. The CDR3 consists of 14 residues. The CDR3 loop is CASSLSRTAYEQYF. CDR3 sequence (DNA): TGTGCCAGCAGTTTATCGAGGACAGCCTACGAGCAGTACTTC.

The chain is built from TRBV18 and TRBJ1-4, with unresolved D. Germline lookup yields CDR1 KGHSH and CDR2 LQKENI. The CDR3 consists of 17 residues. Trimming removed 3 bases at V and 0 bases at J, with 14 bases between. The CDR3 loop is CASSPNPRFATNEKLFF. The CDR3 region has the DNA TGTGCCAGCTCACCCAACCCCCGGTTTGCAACTAATGAAAAACTGTTTTTT. Based on the CDR3 plus reference TRBV18 and TRBJ1-4, the full variable domain is NAGVMQNPRHLVRRRGQEARLRCSPMKGHSHVYWYRQLPEEGLKFMVYLQKENIIDESGMPKERFSAEFPKEGPSILRIQQVVRGDSAAYFCASSPNPRFATNEKLFFGSGTQLSVL.

The chain combines TRBV28 with TRBJ2-1; 8 positions match TRBD2. Trimming removed 3 bases from V and 6 bases from J; junction bases left unmatched: 4. This CDR3 spans 14 amino acids. Germline V gene sequence: CDR1 MDHEN, CDR2 SYDVKM. CDR3 protein: CASSFAGGTNEQFF. CDR3 bases: TGTGCCAGCAGTTTCGCGGGGGGTACCAATGAGCAGTTCTTC.

The genes are TRBV5-8 and TRBJ1-5; maybe TRBD1 (6 bases). The CDR3 has 19 residues. V was cut by 0 bases and J by 0 bases, with 19 bases left in between. Germline CDR1 is SGHTS and CDR2 is YDEGEE. The CDR3, as DNA: TGTGCCAGCAGCTTGGCCGTAATACAGGGACCTTATAGCAATCAGCCCCAGCATTTT. It yields the protein CASSLAVIQGPYSNQPQHF.

The chain combines TRBV9 with TRBJ2-3; D not certain. Germline V gene data show CDR1 as SGDLS and CDR2 as YYNGEE. The CDR3 is made up of 15 amino acids. V was cut by 3 bases and J by 2 bases, with 13 bases left in between. CDR3 amino acids: CASSGHAPYTDTQYF. In DNA form, the CDR3 reads TGTGCCAGCAGCGGGCATGCACCGTACACAGATACGCAGTATTTT. The whole variable domain, remainder taken from reference TRBV9 and TRBJ2-3, is DSGVTQTPKHLITATGQRVTLRCSPRSGDLSVYWYQQSLDQGLQFLIQYYNGEERAKGNILERFSAQQFPDLHSELNLSSLELGDSALYFCASSGHAPYTDTQYFGPGTRLTVL.

Regarding this clone: It differs at one base from a far larger clone, so likely a read error. The genes are TRBV7-8 and TRBJ2-7, with D perhaps TRBD1 (6 bases). The CDR3 sequence is 16 residues long. The germline CDR1 and CDR2 sequences are SGHVS and FQNEAQ. Here the CDR3 reads CASSLAPGQSSYEHYF. In nucleotides, the CDR3 is TGTGCCAGCAGCTTAGCGCCGGGACAAAGCTCCTACGAGCACTACTTC.

V gene TRBV9 combines with J gene TRBJ2-7; 9 bases agree with TRBD2. The CDR3 is 15 residues long. The germline gives CDR1 SGDLS, CDR2 YYNGEE. Trimming took 3 bases from V and 4 from J; bases not matched to a gene: 8. CDR3 sequence (DNA): TGTGCCAGCAGCGAGGGACTAGCAGCCTCATACGAGCAGTACTTC. Translation gives CASSEGLAASYEQYF.

V and J are TRBV6-5 and TRBJ1-2; 7 nucleotides align to TRBD1. This CDR3 is built from 15 residues. The V gene end was trimmed by 4 bases and the J gene end by 1 base; junction bases not matched to a gene: 6. CDR1 and CDR2 (germline): MNHEY, SVGAGI. Written as DNA, the CDR3 is TGTGCCAGCAGTTTCGGGGACAGAATTAACTATGGCTACACCTTC. It encodes CASSFGDRINYGYTF.

To note about this clone: The junction differs from germline at one of its ends, possibly a read error. Other nucleotide sequences from this sample produce the same CDR3. The rearrangement links TRBV4-2 to TRBJ2-1; D uncertain. CDR3 length: 13 residues. Germline CDR1 LGHNA, CDR2 YNFKEQ. The CDR3 region is CASSQVAAYEQFF. In nucleotides, the CDR3 is TGTGCCAGCAGCCAAGTTGCGGCCTATGAGCAATTCTTC.

The CDR3 DNA sequence: TGTGCCAGCAGTCGGACAGGGAATAGCAATCAGCCCCAGCATTTT. This gives the protein CASSRTGNSNQPQHF. J is TRBJ1-5 and V is TRBV7-9; TRBD1 matches at 8 bases. The CDR3 loop spans 15 amino acids. V dropped 6 bases and J dropped 0; count of bases not matched to a gene: 4. Germline values: CDR1 SEHNR, CDR2 FQNEAQ (reference sequence).

The chain links TRBV7-9 to TRBJ1-2, with D perhaps matching TRBD1 (6 bases). The ends were cut back, 1 base at V and 8 bases at J, with 14 bases in the middle. The CDR3 is made up of 14 amino acids. Germline V CDR1 and CDR2: SEHNR, FQNEAQ (reference sequence). CDR3 residues: CASSLVGDNRGYTF. CDR3 sequence (DNA): TGTGCCAGCAGCTTAGTAGGGGACAATCGGGGCTACACCTTC.

The chain links TRBV11-2 to TRBJ2-1, with 8 bases matching TRBD2. This CDR3 region has 14 residues. Per the germline V gene, CDR1 is SGHAT and CDR2 is FQNNGV. V gave up 2 bases and J gave up 9 bases; unmatched junction bases: 6. CDR3 loop: CASSLLAGWLEQFF. The CDR3 nucleotides are TGTGCCAGCAGCTTACTAGCGGGTTGGCTTGAGCAGTTCTTC.